The entry below gives a single TCR beta chain sequence along with its context. This record belongs to a study of identical twins. TCRdb ran MiXCR on the 5' RACE reads and lists one entry per CDR3 protein. The profile shows around 550,000 distinct CDR3 sequences, roughly 15% of them singletons. V shed 5 bases and J shed 3 bases, with 16 bases lying between them. This CDR3 contains 16 residues. CDR1 SGHVS and CDR2 FNYEAQ come from the germline V gene. These data were also filed under a second study, of yellow fever vaccine responses in identical twins.

This clonotype was sampled from a woman aged 18-29 years in good health. The chain links TRBV7-6 to TRBJ2-2; D might be TRBD1 or TRBD2, each matching 5 bases. Sequenced input: CD4+ T cells sorted from blood. Here the CDR3 reads CASSPPPGTYTGELFF. For the CDR3, the DNA is TGTGCCAGCAGCCCCCCACCAGGGACCTACACCGGGGAGCTGTTTTTT.